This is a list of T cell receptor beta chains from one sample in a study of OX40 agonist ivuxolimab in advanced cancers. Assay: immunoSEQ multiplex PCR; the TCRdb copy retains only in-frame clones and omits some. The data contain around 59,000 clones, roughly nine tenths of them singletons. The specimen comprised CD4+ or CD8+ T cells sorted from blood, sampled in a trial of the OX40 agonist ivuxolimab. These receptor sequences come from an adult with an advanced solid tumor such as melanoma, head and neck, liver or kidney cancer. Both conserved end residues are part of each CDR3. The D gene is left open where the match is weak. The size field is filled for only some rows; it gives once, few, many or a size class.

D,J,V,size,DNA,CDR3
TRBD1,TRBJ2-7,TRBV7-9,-,TGTGCCAGCAGCTTAGCGACAGGGGGCCTATACGAGCAGTACTTC,CASSLATGGLYEQYF
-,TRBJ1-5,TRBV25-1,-,TGTGCCAGCAGTGAATGGGGAGAAAGCAATCAGCCCCAGCATTTT,CASSEWGESNQPQHF
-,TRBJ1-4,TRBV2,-,TGTGCCAGCAGTCCTACCAGGAGGGGTTCGACTAATGAAAAACTGTTTTTT,CASSPTRRGSTNEKLFF
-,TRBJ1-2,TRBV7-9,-,TGTGCCAGCAGCCCTATCGTAGGCTACACCTTC,CASSPIVGYTF
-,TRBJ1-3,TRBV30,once,TGTGCCTGGACCTTGGGGGCAGTAGGAAACACCATATATTTT,CAWTLGAVGNTIYF
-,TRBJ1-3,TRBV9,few,TGTGCCAGCAGCGTGTCAGGTTCTGGAAACACCATATATTTT,CASSVSGSGNTIYF
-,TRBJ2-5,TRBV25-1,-,TGTGCCAGCAGTGAACACAGGGTTGGAGAGACCCAGTACTTC,CASSEHRVGETQYF
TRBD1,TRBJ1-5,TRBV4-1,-,TGCGCCAGCAGCCCCTACCAAACGAAGACAGGGAGTCAGCCCCAGCATTTT,CASSPYQTKTGSQPQHF
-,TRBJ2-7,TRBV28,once,TGTGCCAGCAGTTCGCTCCTAACAGGGTCTCAAGAGCAGTACTTC,CASSSLLTGSQEQYF
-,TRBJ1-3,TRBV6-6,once,TGTGCCAGCCTCAGAGGATCGGGGGCGGAAGGAAACACCATATATTTT,CASLRGSGAEGNTIYF
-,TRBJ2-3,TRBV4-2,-,TGTGCCAGCAGCCAAGGCGGGTTTGCCGATACGCAGTATTTT,CASSQGGFADTQYF
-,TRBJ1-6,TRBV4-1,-,TGCGCCAGCACTACGACTCCGCGCAATTCACCCCTCCACTTT,CASTTTPRNSPLHF
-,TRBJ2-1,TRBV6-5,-,TGTGCCAGCAGTGCCCGACAGGATATCTACAATGAGCAGTTCTTC,CASSARQDIYNEQFF
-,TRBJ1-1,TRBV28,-,TGTGCCAGCAGTTTCCCAGGGGCGTACACTGAAGCTTTCTTT,CASSFPGAYTEAFF
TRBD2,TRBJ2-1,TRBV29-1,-,TGCAGCGGGGGGACTAGCGGGAAGCACGGCAATGAGCAGTTCTTC,CSGGTSGKHGNEQFF
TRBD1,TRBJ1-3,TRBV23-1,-,TGCGCCAGCAGTCAATCTCCGGGACAGGGGGCGCTAGGAAACACCATATATTTT,CASSQSPGQGALGNTIYF
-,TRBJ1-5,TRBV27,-,TGTGCCAGCAGTTTTAAGGGACTGTTTCAGCCCCAGCATTTT,CASSFKGLFQPQHF
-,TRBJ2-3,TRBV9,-,TGTGCCAGCAGCTTAACAGGGACTTCTAGCACAGATACGCAGTATTTT,CASSLTGTSSTDTQYF
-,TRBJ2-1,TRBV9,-,TGTGCCAGCAGCCCCCGCGGAGGTGGGGGGGCTAGGAATGAGCAGTTCTTC,CASSPRGGGGARNEQFF
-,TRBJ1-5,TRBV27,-,TGTGCCAGCAGTCCGTCGGGGGGGAGGCCCCAGCATTTT,CASSPSGGRPQHF
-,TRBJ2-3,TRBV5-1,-,TGCGCCAGCCGCATCACAGATACGCAGTATTTT,CASRITDTQYF
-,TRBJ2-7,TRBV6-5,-,TGTGCCAGCAGTTTCAGGGGTTCGACTAGTACCGAGCAGTACTTC,CASSFRGSTSTEQYF
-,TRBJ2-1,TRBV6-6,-,TGTGCCAGCAGTCAAAACTTACGGGATGAGCAGTTCTTC,CASSQNLRDEQFF
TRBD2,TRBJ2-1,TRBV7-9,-,TGTGCCAGCAGCCCAAAGGGGACTAGCGGAAACAATGAGCAGTTCTTC,CASSPKGTSGNNEQFF
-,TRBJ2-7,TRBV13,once,TGTGCCAGCAGCTCCACCCGGGGTTACGAGCAGTACTTC,CASSSTRGYEQYF
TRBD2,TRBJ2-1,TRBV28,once,TGTGCCAGCAGTTTAGGGACTAGCGGTAATAATGAGCAGTTCTTC,CASSLGTSGNNEQFF
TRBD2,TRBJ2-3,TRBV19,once,TGTGCCAGTAGTATTTCGCGGGGAGGGGCAGATACGCAGTATTTT,CASSISRGGADTQYF
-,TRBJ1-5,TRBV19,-,TGTGCCAGTAGTATTTGGGGTAACAATCAGCCCCAGCATTTT,CASSIWGNNQPQHF